This T cell receptor (beta chain) was documented in a study of blood T cell repertoires in COVID-19. Across the whole study: Collection of acute and convalescent COVID-19 samples took place in the United States, Italy and Spain. T cells, B-cell-depleted T cells, or PBMCs provided the cDNA or gDNA that served as material.

How the authors handled the data: Amplifying reference gene primers gave estimates of nucleated cell counts. The repertoire was sequenced with immunoSEQ multiplex PCR; TCRdb's copy has only in-frame clones and lacks some. The D gene and trimming were derived from the DNA, and the V and J assignments and clone size from that table. The sample shows roughly 260,000 clones, 85% to 90% of them seen only once. Trimming at V came to 3 bases and at J to 4 bases, leaving 8 bases not matched to a gene. CDR3 length: 15 amino acids. CDR1 and CDR2 from the germline V gene are SGHRS and YFSETQ. This sequence originates from a woman aged 40-49 years with acute or convalescent COVID-19. The sample was peripheral blood. V usage is TRBV5-1 and J usage is TRBJ1-1; 8 bases map to TRBD1. The CDR3 loop is CASSSGAQGATEAFF. The CDR3 DNA follows: TGCGCCAGCAGCTCCGGGGCGCAGGGGGCCACTGAAGCTTTCTTT.